This is a list of T cell receptor beta chains from one sample in a study of CD8+ T cells in alopecia areata. Some clones are missing from TCRdb's copy, which holds only in-frame ones; the method was immunoSEQ multiplex PCR. The repertoire holds 90,000 to 150,000 clones, with around 56% as singletons. This sample comprised CD4+ T cells sorted from blood, obtained at week 4, from a patient treated with tofacitinib. The source of these receptors is a human donor with alopecia areata. CDR3s include the opening cysteine and the closing phenylalanine or tryptophan. A D gene is named only where the DNA matches it firmly. The size entry is marked missing in some rows and otherwise reads once, few, many or a size class.

J gene | V gene | D gene | clone size | CDR3 protein | CDR3 DNA
TRBJ2-6 | TRBV15 | . | . | CATSRGPKEGANVLTF | TGTGCCACCAGCAGAGGCCCTAAGGAGGGGGCCAACGTCCTGACTTTC
TRBJ1-6 | TRBV30 | . | . | CAWSPRNSPLHF | TGTGCCTGGAGTCCAAGGAATTCACCCCTCCACTTT
TRBJ1-5 | TRBV29-1 | . | . | CSVGCLSGHNQPQHF | TGCAGCGTTGGGTGTTTGTCAGGGCACAATCAGCCCCAGCATTTT
TRBJ2-5 | TRBV6-5 | . | . | CASSYSINGETQYF | TGTGCCAGCAGTTACTCGATCAACGGGGAGACCCAGTACTTC
TRBJ2-1 | TRBV19 | . | few | CASSIAGTTGNEQFF | TGTGCCAGTAGTATCGCCGGGACCACCGGCAATGAGCAGTTCTTC
TRBJ2-6 | TRBV15 | . | . | CATSLGQRSSGANVLTF | TGTGCCACCAGCCTCGGGCAACGTAGCTCTGGGGCCAACGTCCTGACTTTC
TRBJ2-7 | TRBV5-5 | . | . | CASSLGRAGLSYEQYF | TGTGCCAGCAGCTTAGGGCGGGCCGGGCTCTCCTACGAGCAGTACTTC
TRBJ1-1 | TRBV29-1 | . | few | CSGRTLTEAFF | TGCTCGGGACGGACCTTAACTGAAGCTTTCTTT
TRBJ1-2 | TRBV30 | . | . | CACEVGYTF | TGTGCCTGTGAAGTTGGCTACACCTTC
TRBJ1-2 | TRBV5-6 | . | few | CASSRRTSGYGYTF | TGTGCCAGCAGCCGGCGGACATCGGGCTATGGCTACACCTTC
TRBJ1-5 | TRBV6-6 | TRBD1 | few | CASSLGQGDQPQHF | TGTGCCAGCAGTCTGGGACAGGGGGATCAGCCCCAGCATTTT
TRBJ2-1 | TRBV5-1 | TRBD2 | . | CASSFRAGVYNEQFF | TGCGCCAGCAGCTTCAGAGCGGGAGTGTACAATGAGCAGTTCTTC
TRBJ2-3 | TRBV30 | . | few | CAWTLLAPPGTQYF | TGTGCCTGGACCCTTCTAGCCCCTCCTGGTACGCAGTATTTT
TRBJ2-3 | TRBV30 | TRBD1 | . | CAWSEWDRSTDTQYF | TGTGCCTGGAGTGAATGGGACAGAAGCACAGATACGCAGTATTTT
TRBJ2-1 | TRBV19 | . | few | CASSMAWARDEQFF | TGTGCCAGTAGTATGGCATGGGCTAGGGATGAGCAGTTCTTC
TRBJ2-2 | TRBV29-1 | . | few | CSVESPRGTGELFF | TGCAGCGTTGAATCGCCGCGAGGCACCGGGGAGCTGTTTTTT
TRBJ2-3 | TRBV4-2 | . | few | CASSQVKTDTQYF | TGTGCCAGCAGCCAAGTAAAAACAGATACGCAGTATTTT
TRBJ1-2 | TRBV9 | . | . | CASGGNYGYTF | TGTGCCAGCGGGGGAAACTATGGCTACACCTTC
TRBJ2-6 | TRBV10-3 | TRBD1 | . | CAISVSETGGANVLTF | TGTGCCATCAGTGTATCCGAGACAGGGGGGGCCAACGTCCTGACTTTC
TRBJ2-7 | TRBV13 | . | . | CASSPGFGRAYEQYF | TGTGCCAGCAGCCCTGGGTTCGGACGCGCCTACGAGCAGTACTTC
TRBJ1-5 | TRBV29-1 | TRBD1 | . | CSVETGNSNQPQHF | TGCAGCGTCGAGACAGGGAATAGCAATCAGCCCCAGCATTTT
TRBJ2-1 | TRBV5-1 | . | . | CASSSLPSTDYNEQFF | TGCGCCAGCAGCTCCCTTCCATCGACAGACTACAATGAGCAGTTCTTC
TRBJ2-4 | TRBV30 | . | . | CAWRPKLAKNIQYF | TGTGCCTGGAGGCCCAAACTAGCCAAAAACATTCAGTACTTC
TRBJ1-1 | TRBV5-1 | TRBD1 | . | CASSRWTGENTEAFF | TGCGCCAGCAGCCGATGGACAGGGGAGAACACTGAAGCTTTCTTT
TRBJ1-1 | TRBV9 | . | . | CASSVDGQTKAFF | TGTGCCAGCAGCGTAGATGGGCAGACCAAAGCTTTCTTT
TRBJ1-2 | TRBV4-1 | . | . | CASSQPTGSRNYGYTF | TGCGCCAGCAGCCAGCCGACAGGTTCAAGGAACTATGGCTACACCTTC
TRBJ2-2 | TRBV5-1 | . | few | CASSLGINTGELFF | TGCGCCAGCAGCTTAGGGATTAACACCGGGGAGCTGTTTTTT
TRBJ2-5 | TRBV5-1 | TRBD2 | . | CASSRAGIVQETQYF | TGCGCCAGCAGTCGAGCGGGAATCGTCCAAGAGACCCAGTACTTC
TRBJ2-1 | TRBV25-1 | TRBD2 | . | CASSDGAGGPDNEQFF | TGTGCCAGCAGTGATGGAGCGGGAGGGCCGGATAATGAGCAGTTCTTC
TRBJ2-5 | TRBV30 | TRBD1 | . | CAWSETGSLQETQYF | TGTGCCTGGAGCGAGACAGGGTCTTTACAAGAGACCCAGTACTTC
TRBJ1-2 | TRBV2 | . | . | CASRGGTNYGYTF | TGTGCCAGCAGGGGAGGAACTAACTATGGCTACACCTTC
TRBJ1-2 | TRBV29-1 | . | . | CSVEGSPYGYTF | TGCAGCGTTGAGGGCAGCCCCTATGGCTACACCTTC
TRBJ2-6 | TRBV30 | . | . | CAWTLPSSGANVLTF | TGTGCCTGGACTCTACCCAGCTCTGGGGCCAACGTCCTGACTTTC
TRBJ2-1 | TRBV4-1 | TRBD2 | . | CASSRSGTLSSGYEQFF | TGCGCCAGCAGCCGATCCGGCACCCTATCTAGCGGTTATGAGCAGTTCTTC
TRBJ1-2 | TRBV27 | TRBD1 | . | CASRTGQGGNYGYTF | TGTGCCAGCAGGACAGGACAGGGAGGAAACTATGGCTACACCTTC
TRBJ1-2 | TRBV27 | . | . | CASSPSRVGYGYTF | TGTGCCAGCAGCCCAAGCAGGGTAGGCTATGGCTACACCTTC
TRBJ1-1 | TRBV6-5 | TRBD1 | . | CASSFRGQDTEAFF | TGTGCCAGCAGTTTCAGGGGGCAGGACACTGAAGCTTTCTTT
TRBJ1-2 | TRBV7-2 | . | . | CASSTRTDGYTF | TGTGCCAGCAGCACCCGGACAGATGGCTACACCTTC
TRBJ2-1 | TRBV6-1 | . | . | CASSGPKGYNNEQFF | TGTGCCAGCAGTGGCCCCAAAGGCTATAACAATGAGCAGTTCTTC
TRBJ2-7 | TRBV5-4 | . | . | CASSLSSGYEQYF | TGTGCCAGCAGCTTGAGTAGCGGCTACGAGCAGTACTTC
TRBJ2-1 | TRBV30 | TRBD1 | . | CAWAPGGPYNEQFF | TGTGCCTGGGCACCAGGGGGCCCATACAATGAGCAGTTCTTC